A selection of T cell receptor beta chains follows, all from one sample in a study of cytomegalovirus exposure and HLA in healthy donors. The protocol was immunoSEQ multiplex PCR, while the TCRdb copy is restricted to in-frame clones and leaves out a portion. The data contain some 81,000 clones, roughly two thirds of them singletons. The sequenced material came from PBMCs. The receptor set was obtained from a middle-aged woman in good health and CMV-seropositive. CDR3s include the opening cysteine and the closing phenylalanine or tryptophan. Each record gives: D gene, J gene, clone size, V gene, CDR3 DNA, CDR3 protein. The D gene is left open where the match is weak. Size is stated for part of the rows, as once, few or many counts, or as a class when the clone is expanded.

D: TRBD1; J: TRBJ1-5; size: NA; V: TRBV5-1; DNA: TGCGCCAGCAGCTTGGGGACAGGGCGCGGCCAGCCCCAGCATTTT; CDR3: CASSLGTGRGQPQHF
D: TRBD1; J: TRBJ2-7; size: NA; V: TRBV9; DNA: TGTGCCAGCAGCCTAAGGACAGGGAACGAGCAGTACTTC; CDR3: CASSLRTGNEQYF
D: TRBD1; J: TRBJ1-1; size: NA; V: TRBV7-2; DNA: TGTGCCAGCAGCCAAAATGGACAGGGGTCTGAAGCTTTCTTT; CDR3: CASSQNGQGSEAFF
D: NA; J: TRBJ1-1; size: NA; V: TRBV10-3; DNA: TGTGCCATCAGTGACCTAGCGAGGGGGGGCACTGAAGCTTTCTTT; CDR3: CAISDLARGGTEAFF
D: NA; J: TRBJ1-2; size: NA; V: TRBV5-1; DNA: TGCGCCAGCAGCAATAGCGGGCGACAAACAGACTATGGCTACACCTTC; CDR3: CASSNSGRQTDYGYTF
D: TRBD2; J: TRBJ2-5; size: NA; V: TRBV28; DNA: TGTGCCAGCAGTTTTACCCGGGGGAGGGGTGAGACCCAGTACTTC; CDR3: CASSFTRGRGETQYF
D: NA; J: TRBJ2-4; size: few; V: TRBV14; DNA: TGTGCCAGCAGCCAAGCGTCAAACATTCAGTACTTC; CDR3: CASSQASNIQYF
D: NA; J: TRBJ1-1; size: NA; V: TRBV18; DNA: TGTGCCAGCTCAGACCTCGCGGGGGCGAACACTGAAGCTTTCTTT; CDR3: CASSDLAGANTEAFF
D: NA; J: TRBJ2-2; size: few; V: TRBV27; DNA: TGTGCCAGCCAAGGGGGGGCCACCGGGGAGCTGTTTTTT; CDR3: CASQGGATGELFF
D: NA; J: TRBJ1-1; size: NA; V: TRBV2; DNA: TGTGCCAGCAGGTTAAACGAGAATATGAACACTGAAGCTTTCTTT; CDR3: CASRLNENMNTEAFF
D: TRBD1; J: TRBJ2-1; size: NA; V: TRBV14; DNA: TGTGCCAGCAGCCGCGGACAGGGGGGCTCCTACAATGAGCAGTTCTTC; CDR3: CASSRGQGGSYNEQFF
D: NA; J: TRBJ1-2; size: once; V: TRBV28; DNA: TGTGCCAGTCGGGAAGGCGGCTACACCTTC; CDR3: CASREGGYTF
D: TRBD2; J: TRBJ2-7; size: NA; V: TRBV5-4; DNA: TGTGCCAGCAGCCCGGCTGTCGGGGGGAGCTCCTACGAGCAGTACTTC; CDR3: CASSPAVGGSSYEQYF
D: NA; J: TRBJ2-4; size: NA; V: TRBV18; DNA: TGTGCCAGCTCACCAACTTTAGGGGTCGACATTCAGTACTTC; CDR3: CASSPTLGVDIQYF
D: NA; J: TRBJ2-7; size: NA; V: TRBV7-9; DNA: TGTGCCAGCAGGTTTGGGGGGTCCTCCTACGAGCAGTACTTC; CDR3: CASRFGGSSYEQYF
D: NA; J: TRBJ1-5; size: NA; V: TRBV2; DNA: TGTGCCAGCAGTTTCGGGGACTCGGCCGGTCAGCCCCAGCATTTT; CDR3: CASSFGDSAGQPQHF
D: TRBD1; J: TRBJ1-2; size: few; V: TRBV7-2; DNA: TGTGCCAGCAGCAGGACAGGGCAGGGGGTTAACTATGGCTACACCTTC; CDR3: CASSRTGQGVNYGYTF
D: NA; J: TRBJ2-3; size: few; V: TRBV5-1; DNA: TGCGCCAGCAGCTTGGCAGGTAGCACAGATACGCAGTATTTT; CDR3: CASSLAGSTDTQYF
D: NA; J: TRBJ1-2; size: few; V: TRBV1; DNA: TGCACCAGCAGCCAAGAACGGAGGGTATGGTATGGCTACACCTTC; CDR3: CTSSQERRVWYGYTF
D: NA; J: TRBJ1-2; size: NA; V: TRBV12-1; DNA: TGTGCCAGCAGCGACCGGGACAGGGGTAACGGCTACACCTTC; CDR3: CASSDRDRGNGYTF
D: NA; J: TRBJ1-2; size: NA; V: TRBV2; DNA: TGTGCCAGCAGTGAGACAACAAGTAACTATGGCTACACCTTC; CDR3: CASSETTSNYGYTF
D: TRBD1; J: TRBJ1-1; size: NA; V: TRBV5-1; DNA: TGCGCCAGCAGCTTGGCCTCGGGACAGGTGAACACTGAAGCTTTCTTT; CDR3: CASSLASGQVNTEAFF
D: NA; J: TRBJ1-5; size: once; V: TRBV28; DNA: TGTGCCAGCAGTTTAGCCGGGACTAGCGGTCAGCCCCAGCATTTT; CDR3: CASSLAGTSGQPQHF
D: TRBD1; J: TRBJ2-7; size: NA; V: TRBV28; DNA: TGTGCCAGCAGTAGGGGACAGGAAAGATCCTACGAGCAGTACTTC; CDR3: CASSRGQERSYEQYF
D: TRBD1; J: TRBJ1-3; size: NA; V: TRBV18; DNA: TGTGCCAGCTCACTAACGGGACAGGGGCGCTCTGGAAACACCATATATTTT; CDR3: CASSLTGQGRSGNTIYF
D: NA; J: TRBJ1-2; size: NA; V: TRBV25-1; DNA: TGTGCCAGCAGTGAGGTGACAGCCCATGGCTACACCTTC; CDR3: CASSEVTAHGYTF
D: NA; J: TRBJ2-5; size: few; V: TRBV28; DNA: TGTGCCAGCAGTACGCCCCGACAGGAAGAGACCCAGTACTTC; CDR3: CASSTPRQEETQYF
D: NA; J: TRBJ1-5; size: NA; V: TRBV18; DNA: TGTGCCAGCTCATCTGACGAGAGGCAGCCCCAGCATTTT; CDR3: CASSSDERQPQHF
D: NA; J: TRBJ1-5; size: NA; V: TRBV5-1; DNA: TGCGCCAGCAGCCCCATGGCAGGGCTCAATCAGCCCCAGCATTTT; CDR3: CASSPMAGLNQPQHF
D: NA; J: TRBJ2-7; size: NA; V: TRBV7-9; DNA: TGTGCCAGCAGCTTAACTCGGGGGAATCAGTACGAGCAGTACTTC; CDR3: CASSLTRGNQYEQYF
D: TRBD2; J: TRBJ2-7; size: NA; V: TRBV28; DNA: TGTGCCAGCAGGAATAACGGGGGGGAGCAGTACTTC; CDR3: CASRNNGGEQYF
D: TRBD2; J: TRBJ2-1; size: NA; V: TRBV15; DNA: TGTGCCACCAGCAGGACAGGACTAGCGCCTAACAATGAGCAGTTCTTC; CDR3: CATSRTGLAPNNEQFF
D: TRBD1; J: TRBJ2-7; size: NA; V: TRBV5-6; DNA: TGTGCCAGCAGACTAACACCGACAGGGGGCGAGCAGTACTTC; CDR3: CASRLTPTGGEQYF
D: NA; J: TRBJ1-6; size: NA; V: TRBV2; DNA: TGTGCCAGCAGTGAAGCTAGTAACAGATCACCCCTCCACTTT; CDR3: CASSEASNRSPLHF
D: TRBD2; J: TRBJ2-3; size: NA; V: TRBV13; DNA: TGTGCCAGCAGCTTACTGGTGAGCGGGGAGAACACAGATACGCAGTATTTT; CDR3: CASSLLVSGENTDTQYF
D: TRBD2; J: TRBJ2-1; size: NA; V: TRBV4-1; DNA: TGCGCCAGCAGCCAGGTCCGCACCCGACTAGCGGGGGGCAATGAGCAGTTCTTC; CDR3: CASSQVRTRLAGGNEQFF
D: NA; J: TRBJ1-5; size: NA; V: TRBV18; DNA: TGTGCCAGCTCAGCCGGTAGCAATCAGCCCCAGCATTTT; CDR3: CASSAGSNQPQHF
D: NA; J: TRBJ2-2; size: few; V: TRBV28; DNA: TGTGCCAGCAGATCCCGAGAGCGAATCGGGGAGCTGTTTTTT; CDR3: CASRSRERIGELFF